These T cell receptor beta chains were read from a single sample in a study of blood T cells in healthy people across ages. TCRdb analysed the 5' RACE reads with MiXCR anew, one entry per CDR3 protein. The sample holds about 720,000 distinct CDR3 sequences, 22% seen once. Sample: blood. The receptors derive from a man aged 65 to 79 in good health. Both conserved end residues are part of each CDR3. D genes are given only for firm matches. Size values are once, few and many counts, or a class for expanded clones, and some rows have none.

j_call: TRBJ2-1; clone_size: NA; d_call: TRBD2; v_call: TRBV11-3; cdr3_aa: CASSARLAGYNEQFF; cdr3_nt: TGTGCCAGCAGCGCGAGACTAGCGGGCTACAATGAGCAGTTCTTC
j_call: TRBJ2-1; clone_size: NA; d_call: TRBD2; v_call: TRBV5-5; cdr3_aa: CATSGASGRNEQFF; cdr3_nt: TGTGCCACCTCCGGGGCTAGCGGGAGGAATGAGCAGTTCTTC
j_call: TRBJ2-3; clone_size: NA; d_call: NA; v_call: TRBV29-1; cdr3_aa: CSNLGSTDTQYF; cdr3_nt: TGCAGCAATTTAGGGAGCACAGATACGCAGTATTTT
j_call: TRBJ2-1; clone_size: NA; d_call: NA; v_call: TRBV9; cdr3_aa: CASSVATQGNEQFF; cdr3_nt: TGTGCCAGCAGCGTAGCTACGCAGGGCAATGAGCAGTTCTTC
j_call: TRBJ1-1; clone_size: NA; d_call: NA; v_call: TRBV5-1; cdr3_aa: CAGSLSPTNTEAFF; cdr3_nt: TGCGCCGGCAGCTTGTCTCCCACGAACACTGAAGCTTTCTTT
j_call: TRBJ2-1; clone_size: many; d_call: TRBD2; v_call: TRBV9; cdr3_aa: CASSVGGTSGASYNEQFF; cdr3_nt: TGTGCCAGCAGCGTAGGGGGGACTAGCGGAGCTTCATACAATGAGCAGTTCTTC
j_call: TRBJ2-3; clone_size: few; d_call: TRBD2; v_call: TRBV28; cdr3_aa: CASSLGLAGVGHF; cdr3_nt: TGTGCCAGCAGTTTGGGACTAGCGGGGGTGGGACATTTT
j_call: TRBJ1-2; clone_size: NA; d_call: TRBD1; v_call: TRBV6-4; cdr3_aa: CASSDPGTGGNYGYTF; cdr3_nt: TGTGCCAGCAGTGACCCCGGGACAGGGGGGAACTATGGCTACACCTTC
j_call: TRBJ2-5; clone_size: NA; d_call: TRBD2; v_call: TRBV20-1; cdr3_aa: CSAVPISGGIQETQYF; cdr3_nt: TGCAGTGCTGTTCCTATCAGCGGGGGAATCCAAGAGACCCAGTACTTC
j_call: TRBJ1-1; clone_size: NA; d_call: NA; v_call: TRBV10-3; cdr3_aa: CATALNQGGNTEAFF; cdr3_nt: TGTGCCACCGCGTTAAACCAAGGGGGGAACACTGAAGCTTTCTTT
j_call: TRBJ2-7; clone_size: NA; d_call: NA; v_call: TRBV24-1; cdr3_aa: CATSELSRGDLYF; cdr3_nt: TGTGCCACCAGTGAACTCTCCCGAGGGGATCTGTACTTC
j_call: TRBJ2-3; clone_size: many; d_call: NA; v_call: TRBV20-1; cdr3_aa: CSAGGRGTDTQYF; cdr3_nt: TGCAGTGCTGGCGGGCGGGGCACAGATACGCAGTATTTT
j_call: TRBJ2-5; clone_size: NA; d_call: NA; v_call: TRBV14; cdr3_aa: CASSQGTRVWGQYF; cdr3_nt: TGTGCCAGCAGCCAAGGGACACGGGTATGGGGCCAGTACTTC
j_call: TRBJ2-2; clone_size: NA; d_call: NA; v_call: TRBV3-1; cdr3_aa: CASSQGDTGELFF; cdr3_nt: TGTGCCAGCAGCCAGGGGGACACCGGGGAGCTGTTTTTT
j_call: TRBJ2-5; clone_size: NA; d_call: NA; v_call: TRBV29-1; cdr3_aa: CSVGRVLQETQYF; cdr3_nt: TGCAGCGTTGGAAGGGTACTACAAGAGACCCAGTACTTC
j_call: TRBJ2-2; clone_size: NA; d_call: NA; v_call: TRBV20-1; cdr3_aa: CSARGREMVVTGELFF; cdr3_nt: TGCAGTGCTAGAGGACGGGAGATGGTGGTCACCGGGGAGCTGTTTTTT
j_call: TRBJ2-7; clone_size: few; d_call: NA; v_call: TRBV9; cdr3_aa: CASSVGGGTDYEQYF; cdr3_nt: TGTGCCAGCAGCGTAGGGGGAGGGACAGACTACGAGCAGTACTTC
j_call: TRBJ2-1; clone_size: few; d_call: TRBD2; v_call: TRBV29-1; cdr3_aa: CSVEKFSGSGNEQFF; cdr3_nt: TGCAGCGTTGAAAAGTTTAGCGGGAGTGGGAATGAGCAGTTCTTC
j_call: TRBJ1-2; clone_size: NA; d_call: TRBD1; v_call: TRBV5-1; cdr3_aa: CASALTQGANYGYTF; cdr3_nt: TGCGCCAGCGCTTTGACCCAGGGGGCCAACTATGGCTACACCTTC
j_call: TRBJ2-2; clone_size: few; d_call: TRBD1; v_call: TRBV29-1; cdr3_aa: CSAGQAVMGELFF; cdr3_nt: TGCAGCGCAGGACAGGCGGTGATGGGGGAGCTGTTTTTT
j_call: TRBJ1-2; clone_size: once; d_call: TRBD1; v_call: TRBV4-2; cdr3_aa: CASSQDTGIGGCTF; cdr3_nt: TGTGCCAGCAGCCAAGATACGGGGATAGGGGGCTGCACCTTC
j_call: TRBJ2-3; clone_size: NA; d_call: TRBD2; v_call: TRBV6-6; cdr3_aa: CASRRLAGVLDTQYF; cdr3_nt: TGTGCCAGCAGACGACTAGCGGGAGTTTTAGATACGCAGTATTTT